A selection of T cell receptor beta chains follows, all from one sample in a study of blood T cell repertoires in COVID-19. Libraries were prepared by immunoSEQ multiplex PCR; TCRdb keeps only in-frame clonotypes and omits some of them. The sample shows around 94,000 clones, more than 80% of them seen only once. Source material: peripheral blood. The receptors derive from a human donor in a cohort sampled during active COVID-19. Each CDR3 is given with its conserved first and last residue. D genes are given only for firm matches. Expanded clones are given a class, and other clones once, few, many or no size at all.

CDR3aa,CDR3nt,d_gene,abundance,j_gene,v_gene
CASSQQGASGYTF,TGTGCCAGCAGTCAACAGGGGGCGAGTGGCTACACCTTC,TRBD1,-,TRBJ1-2,TRBV27
CASSPQTGASGYEQYF,TGTGCCAGCAGCCCTCAGACAGGGGCGTCCGGCTACGAGCAGTACTTC,TRBD1,few,TRBJ2-7,TRBV7-9
CASSQSGTSVETQYF,TGTGCCAGCAGCCAGTCCGGGACTAGCGTGGAGACCCAGTACTTC,TRBD2,-,TRBJ2-5,TRBV4-2
CASSEGLDGGSNEQFF,TGTGCCAGCAGTGAAGGGCTAGACGGTGGGTCCAATGAGCAGTTCTTC,-,few,TRBJ2-1,TRBV6-1
CASIRTDFTDTQYF,TGTGCCAGCATCAGGACAGATTTCACAGATACGCAGTATTTT,-,-,TRBJ2-3,TRBV2
CASSQEGQVGSYEQYF,TGCGCCAGCAGCCAAGAGGGACAGGTCGGCTCCTACGAGCAGTACTTC,TRBD1,-,TRBJ2-7,TRBV4-1
CASSLNAAGGTYTQYF,TGTGCCAGCAGCTTAAACGCAGCGGGGGGGACCTATACGCAGTATTTT,TRBD2,once,TRBJ2-3,TRBV7-2
CASSPRGAAQETQYF,TGTGCCAGCAGCCCGCGGGGGGCCGCGCAAGAGACCCAGTACTTC,TRBD2,-,TRBJ2-5,TRBV7-7
CASGRPDRGDTIYF,TGTGCTAGTGGACGGCCGGACAGGGGAGACACCATATATTTT,TRBD1,once,TRBJ1-3,TRBV12-5
CASRLAGGNEQFF,TGTGCCAGCAGGCTAGCGGGGGGAAATGAGCAGTTCTTC,TRBD2,-,TRBJ2-1,TRBV28
CASTPGWASGGAMYEQFF,TGTGCCAGTACCCCAGGGTGGGCTAGCGGGGGGGCCATGTATGAGCAGTTCTTC,TRBD2,-,TRBJ2-1,TRBV19
CASSPPMPGQGGSPLHF,TGTGCCAGCTCACCACCGATGCCGGGACAGGGAGGATCACCCCTCCACTTT,TRBD1,-,TRBJ1-6,TRBV18
CATSDFDLGTSGDTQYF,TGTGCCACCAGTGATTTTGACCTCGGGACTAGCGGGGATACGCAGTATTTT,TRBD2,-,TRBJ2-3,TRBV24-1
CASSLGLGENTGELFF,TGTGCCAGCAGCTTGGGACTAGGGGAAAACACCGGGGAGCTGTTTTTT,-,-,TRBJ2-2,TRBV5-5
CATQDPASTDTQYF,TGTGCCACCCAAGATCCCGCGAGCACAGATACGCAGTATTTT,-,-,TRBJ2-3,TRBV24-1
CASSPPGQGKDTQYF,TGTGCCAGCTCACCGCCGGGACAGGGAAAGGATACGCAGTATTTT,TRBD1,-,TRBJ2-3,TRBV18
CASSQGDSSNYGYTF,TGTGCCAGCAGCCAAGGGGACAGCTCTAACTATGGCTACACCTTC,TRBD1,few,TRBJ1-2,TRBV4-2
CAWSQGAETNEKLFF,TGTGCCTGGTCACAGGGGGCTGAAACTAATGAAAAACTGTTTTTT,TRBD1,-,TRBJ1-4,TRBV30
CASHHNREISYEQYF,TGTGCCAGCCATCATAACAGGGAGATCTCCTACGAGCAGTACTTC,-,-,TRBJ2-7,TRBV2
CASSEPGQGTDTQYF,TGTGCCAGCAGTGAACCCGGACAGGGTACAGATACGCAGTATTTT,TRBD1,-,TRBJ2-3,TRBV6-1
CASSQGQGYTKNIQYF,TGTGCCAGCAGCCAAGGTCAGGGGTATACCAAAAACATTCAGTACTTC,-,-,TRBJ2-4,TRBV14
CASSAGLATYNEQFF,TGTGCCAGTAGTGCCGGACTAGCTACCTACAATGAGCAGTTCTTC,TRBD2,-,TRBJ2-1,TRBV19
CASSLDIVNTEAFF,TGTGCCAGTAGTCTGGACATCGTGAACACTGAAGCTTTCTTT,-,-,TRBJ1-1,TRBV19
CSVEFTQETQYF,TGCAGCGTTGAGTTCACACAAGAGACCCAGTACTTC,-,-,TRBJ2-5,TRBV29-1
CASSFKRGVLSTDTQYF,TGTGCCAGCAGCTTCAAGCGGGGGGTTTTGAGCACAGATACGCAGTATTTT,TRBD2,-,TRBJ2-3,TRBV5-4
CASSGRGRDTGELFF,TGCGCCAGCAGCGGAAGGGGGCGCGACACCGGGGAGCTGTTTTTT,TRBD1,-,TRBJ2-2,TRBV5-1
CASSPGSSGGSGANVLTF,TGTGCCAGCAGCCCGGGGTCGTCAGGGGGCTCTGGGGCCAACGTCCTGACTTTC,TRBD1,-,TRBJ2-6,TRBV7-6
CASRGGQISTDTQYF,TGTGCCAGTAGAGGGGGACAGATAAGCACAGATACGCAGTATTTT,TRBD1,-,TRBJ2-3,TRBV19
CASSIGLASNQPQHF,TGTGCCAGTAGTATAGGTTTAGCTAGCAATCAGCCCCAGCATTTT,-,-,TRBJ1-5,TRBV19
CASSPNRGHYGYTF,TGTGCCAGTAGTCCGAACAGGGGGCACTATGGCTACACCTTC,TRBD1,-,TRBJ1-2,TRBV19
CASSIMGGNQPQHF,TGTGCCAGTAGTATAATGGGCGGCAATCAGCCCCAGCATTTT,-,once,TRBJ1-5,TRBV19
CASSEDRGTRNSPLHF,TGTGCCAGCAGCGAGGACAGGGGGACTAGGAATTCACCCCTCCACTTT,TRBD1,-,TRBJ1-6,TRBV9
CATSRDPVSSGNTIYF,TGTGCCACCAGCAGAGATCCGGTTAGCTCTGGAAACACCATATATTTT,-,-,TRBJ1-3,TRBV15
CASSSLQGNYGYTF,TGTGCCAGCAGTTCTCTCCAGGGCAACTATGGCTACACCTTC,-,-,TRBJ1-2,TRBV27
CASSMVGNQPQHF,TGTGCCAGTAGTATGGTCGGTAATCAGCCCCAGCATTTT,-,few,TRBJ1-5,TRBV19
CASSARRVYEQYF,TGCGCCAGCAGCGCCCGCAGGGTATACGAGCAGTACTTC,-,-,TRBJ2-7,TRBV5-1
CASSDRGRWSTEAFF,TGTGCCAGTAGTGACAGGGGGCGGTGGAGCACTGAAGCTTTCTTT,TRBD1,-,TRBJ1-1,TRBV19